The present TCR beta chain was sequenced within a study of shared clonotypes between healthy human individuals. Study at large: CD4 naive cells filled three plates per donor, CD4 memory three, CD8 naive two and CD8 memory one.

This clone was counted between two and nine times. The antigen is undetermined. The CDR3 covers 14 residues. V was pared by 8 bases and J by 0 bases, with 13 bases between. CDR1 is WSHSY, CDR2 SAAADI, per germline. Study-level results: In this cohort, only blood was sampled, and tissue repertoires likely differ. The expectation was that sequencing depth would affect clonotype sharing among donors.

In the original workflow: Junction-only sequences produced by ImmunoSEQ had no quality scores, so filtering differed. Repertoires were generated with immunoSEQ multiplex PCR, while TCRdb's copy carries only in-frame clones and drops some. The V and J calls and clone size are taken from that table; D and trimming were inferred from the DNA. Among some 550,000 clones listed, around 97% were seen once. The sample was naive CD4+ T cells sorted from blood. Subset indicated: CD45RA+ positively selected. The clonotype comes from a woman aged 30 to 39 in good health. The chain is built from TRBV10-2 and TRBJ1-1; D unresolved. In nucleotides, the CDR3 is TGCGCCAGCGCAGTAGGGAGGATGAACACTGAAGCTTTCTTT. Translated: CASAVGRMNTEAFF.